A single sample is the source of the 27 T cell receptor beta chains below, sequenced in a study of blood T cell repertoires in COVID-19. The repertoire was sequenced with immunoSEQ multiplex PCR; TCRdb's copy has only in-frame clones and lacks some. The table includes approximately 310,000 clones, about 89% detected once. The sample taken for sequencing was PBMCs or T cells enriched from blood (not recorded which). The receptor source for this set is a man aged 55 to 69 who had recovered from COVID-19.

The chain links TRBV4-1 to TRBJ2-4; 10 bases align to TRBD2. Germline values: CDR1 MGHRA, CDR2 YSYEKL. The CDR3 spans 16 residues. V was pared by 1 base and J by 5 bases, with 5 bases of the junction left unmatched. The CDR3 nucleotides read TGCGCCAGCAGCCAAGGAGCGGGAGGGCTGGAAAACATTCAGTACTTC. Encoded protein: CASSQGAGGLENIQYF.

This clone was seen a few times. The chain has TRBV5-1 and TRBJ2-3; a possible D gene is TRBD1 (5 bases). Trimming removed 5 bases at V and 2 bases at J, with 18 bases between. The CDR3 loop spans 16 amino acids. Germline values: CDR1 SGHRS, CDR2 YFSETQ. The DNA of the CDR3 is TGCGCCAGCAGGAATAGAGGTTCAGGGTTCACAGATACGCAGTATTTT. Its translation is CASRNRGSGFTDTQYF.

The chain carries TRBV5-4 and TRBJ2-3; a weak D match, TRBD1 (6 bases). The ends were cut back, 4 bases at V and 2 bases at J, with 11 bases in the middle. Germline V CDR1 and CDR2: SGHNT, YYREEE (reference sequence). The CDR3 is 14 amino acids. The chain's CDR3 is CASSLDSFTDTQYF. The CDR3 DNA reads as TGTGCCAGCAGCCTGGACAGCTTCACAGATACGCAGTATTTT.

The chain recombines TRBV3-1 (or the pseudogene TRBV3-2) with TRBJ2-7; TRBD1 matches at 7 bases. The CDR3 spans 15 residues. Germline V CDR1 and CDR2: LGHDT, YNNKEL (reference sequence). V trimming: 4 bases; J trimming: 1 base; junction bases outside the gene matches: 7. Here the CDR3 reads CASSPDRAPSYEQYF. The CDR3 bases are TGTGCCAGCAGCCCAGACAGGGCTCCATCCTACGAGCAGTACTTC.

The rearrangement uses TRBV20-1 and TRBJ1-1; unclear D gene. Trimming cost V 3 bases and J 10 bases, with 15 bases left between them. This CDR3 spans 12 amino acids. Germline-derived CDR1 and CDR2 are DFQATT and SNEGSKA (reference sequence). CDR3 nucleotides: TGCAGTGCTAGTTCGGGAATTGGTGGAGCTTTCTTT. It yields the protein CSASSGIGGAFF.

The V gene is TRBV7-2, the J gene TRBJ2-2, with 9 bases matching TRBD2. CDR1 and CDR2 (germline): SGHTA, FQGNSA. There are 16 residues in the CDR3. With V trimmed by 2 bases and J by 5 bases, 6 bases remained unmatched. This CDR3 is CASSLRLLAGTGELFF. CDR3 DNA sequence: TGTGCCAGCAGCTTAAGGTTACTAGCGGGTACCGGGGAGCTGTTTTTT.

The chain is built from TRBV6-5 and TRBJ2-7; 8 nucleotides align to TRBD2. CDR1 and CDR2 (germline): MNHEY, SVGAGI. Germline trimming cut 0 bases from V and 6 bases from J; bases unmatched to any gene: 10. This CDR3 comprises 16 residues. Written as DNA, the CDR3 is TGTGCCAGCAGTTACTCTGGGGGCGGGAGGACCGGCGAGCAGTACTTC. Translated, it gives CASSYSGGGRTGEQYF.

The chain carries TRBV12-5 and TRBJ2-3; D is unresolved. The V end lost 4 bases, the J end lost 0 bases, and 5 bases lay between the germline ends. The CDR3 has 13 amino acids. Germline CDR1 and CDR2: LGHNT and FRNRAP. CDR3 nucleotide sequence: TGTGCTAGTGGTTCCTCTAGCACAGATACGCAGTATTTT. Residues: CASGSSSTDTQYF.

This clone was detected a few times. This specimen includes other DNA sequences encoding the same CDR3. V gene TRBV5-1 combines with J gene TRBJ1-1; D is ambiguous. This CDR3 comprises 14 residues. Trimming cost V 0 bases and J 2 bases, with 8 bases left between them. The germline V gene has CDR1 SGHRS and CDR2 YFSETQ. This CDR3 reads CASSLDQSNTEAFF. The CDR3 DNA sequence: TGCGCCAGCAGCTTGGATCAGTCAAACACTGAAGCTTTCTTT. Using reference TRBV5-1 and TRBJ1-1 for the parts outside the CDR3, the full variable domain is KAGVTQTPRYLIKTRGQQVTLSCSPISGHRSVSWYQQTPGQGLQFLFEYFSETQRNKGNFPGRFSGRQFSNSRSEMNVSTLELGDSALYLCASSLDQSNTEAFFGQGTRLTVV.

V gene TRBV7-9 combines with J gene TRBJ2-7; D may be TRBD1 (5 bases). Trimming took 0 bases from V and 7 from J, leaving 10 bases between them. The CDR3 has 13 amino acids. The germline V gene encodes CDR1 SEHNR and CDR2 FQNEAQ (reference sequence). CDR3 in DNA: TGTGCCAGCAGCTTAGCTCGCCGGACAGAGCAGTACTTC. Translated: CASSLARRTEQYF. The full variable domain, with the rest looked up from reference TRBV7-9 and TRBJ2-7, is DTGVSQNPRHKITKRGQNVTFRCDPISEHNRLYWYRQTLGQGPEFLTYFQNEAQLEKSRLLSDRFSAERPKGSFSTLEIQRTEQGDSAMYLCASSLARRTEQYFGPGTRLTVT.

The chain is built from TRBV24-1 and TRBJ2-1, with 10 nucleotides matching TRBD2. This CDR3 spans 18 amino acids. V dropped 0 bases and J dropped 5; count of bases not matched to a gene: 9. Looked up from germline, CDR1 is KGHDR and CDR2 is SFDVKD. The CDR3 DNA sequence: TGTGCCACCAGTGATTTGGTGGCTAGCGGGAGTACTAACAATGAGCAGTTCTTC. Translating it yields CATSDLVASGSTNNEQFF.

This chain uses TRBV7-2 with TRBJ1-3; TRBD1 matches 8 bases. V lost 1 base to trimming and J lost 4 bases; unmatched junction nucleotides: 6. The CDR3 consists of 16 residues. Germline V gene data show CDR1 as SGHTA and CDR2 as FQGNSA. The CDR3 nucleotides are TGTGCCAGCAGCTTAGGATCAGGGGGCCGGGGAAACACCATATATTTT. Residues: CASSLGSGGRGNTIYF.

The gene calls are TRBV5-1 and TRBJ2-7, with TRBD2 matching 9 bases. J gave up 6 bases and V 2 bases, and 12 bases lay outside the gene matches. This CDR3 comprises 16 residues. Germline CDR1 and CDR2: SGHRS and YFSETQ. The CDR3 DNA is TGCGCCAGCAGCTTAAGCCCCGCTAGCGGGATATCCGAGCAGTACTTC. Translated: CASSLSPASGISEQYF.

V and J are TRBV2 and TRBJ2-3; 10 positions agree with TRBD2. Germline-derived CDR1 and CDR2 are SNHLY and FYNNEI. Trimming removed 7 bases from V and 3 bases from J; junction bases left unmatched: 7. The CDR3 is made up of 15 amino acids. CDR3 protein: CASMSLAGATDTQYF. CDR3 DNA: TGTGCCAGCATGTCGCTAGCGGGAGCAACAGATACGCAGTATTTT.

CDR3 sequence (DNA): TGTGCCAGCGGGACAGGGCCCTCCGGAGAGCAGTACTTC. Its protein is CASGTGPSGEQYF. The rearrangement links TRBV7-3 to TRBJ2-7; 9 nucleotides align to TRBD1. This CDR3 region has 13 residues. CDR1 and CDR2 (germline): SGHTA, FQGTGA. V shed 8 bases and J 7 bases; nucleotides not matched to a gene: 9.

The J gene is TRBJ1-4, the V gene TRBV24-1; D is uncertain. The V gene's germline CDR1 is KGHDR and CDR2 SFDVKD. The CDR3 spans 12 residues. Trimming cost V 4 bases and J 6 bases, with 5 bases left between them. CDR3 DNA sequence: TGTGCCACCAGTGACACTTATGAAAAACTGTTTTTT. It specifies CATSDTYEKLFF.

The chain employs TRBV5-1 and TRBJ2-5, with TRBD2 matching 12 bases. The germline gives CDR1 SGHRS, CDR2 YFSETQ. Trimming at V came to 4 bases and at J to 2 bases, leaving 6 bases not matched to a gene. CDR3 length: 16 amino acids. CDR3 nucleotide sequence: TGCGCCAGCAGCCGTCGACTAGCGGGAGTGCAAGAGACCCAGTACTTC. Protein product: CASSRRLAGVQETQYF.

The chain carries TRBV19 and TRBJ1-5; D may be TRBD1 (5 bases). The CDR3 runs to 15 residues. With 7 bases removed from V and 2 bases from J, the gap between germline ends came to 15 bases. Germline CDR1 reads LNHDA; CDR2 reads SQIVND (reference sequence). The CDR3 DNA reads TGTGCCAGTACCCCCTGGGGGGTAGGCAATCAGCCCCAGCATTTT. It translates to CASTPWGVGNQPQHF.

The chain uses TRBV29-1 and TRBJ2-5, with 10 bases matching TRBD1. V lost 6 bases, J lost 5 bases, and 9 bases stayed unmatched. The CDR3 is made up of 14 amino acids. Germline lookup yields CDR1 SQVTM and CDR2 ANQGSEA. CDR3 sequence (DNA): TGCAGCGTCGACCCGACAGGGGGCGCGGAGACCCAGTACTTC. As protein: CSVDPTGGAETQYF.

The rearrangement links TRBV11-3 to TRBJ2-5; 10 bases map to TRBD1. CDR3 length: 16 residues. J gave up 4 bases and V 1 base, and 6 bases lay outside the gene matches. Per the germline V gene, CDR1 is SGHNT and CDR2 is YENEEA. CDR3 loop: CASSLGRQGAGETQYF. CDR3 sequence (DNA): TGTGCCAGCAGCTTAGGAAGACAGGGGGCAGGAGAGACCCAGTACTTC.

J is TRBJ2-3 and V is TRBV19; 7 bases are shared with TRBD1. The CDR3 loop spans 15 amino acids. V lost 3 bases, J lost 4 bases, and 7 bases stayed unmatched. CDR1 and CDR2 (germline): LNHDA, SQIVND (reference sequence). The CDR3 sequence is CASSIRDRGPDTQYF. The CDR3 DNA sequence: TGTGCCAGTAGTATTAGGGACAGAGGGCCAGATACGCAGTATTTT.

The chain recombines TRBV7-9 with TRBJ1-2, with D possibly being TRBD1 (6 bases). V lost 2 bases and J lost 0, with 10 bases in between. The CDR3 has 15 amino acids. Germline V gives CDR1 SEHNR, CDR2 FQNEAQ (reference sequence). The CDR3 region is CASSLNRATNYGYTF. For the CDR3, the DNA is TGTGCCAGCAGCTTAAACAGGGCCACTAACTATGGCTACACCTTC.

The CDR3 region has the DNA TGCAGCGTTGGAATCACTAGCGGCTACGAGCAGTACTTC. Translating it yields CSVGITSGYEQYF. The V call is TRBV29-1, the J call TRBJ2-7; 8 nucleotides line up with TRBD2. Germline V gene sequence: CDR1 SQVTM, CDR2 ANQGSEA. Unmatched junction bases numbered 5, after V lost 4 bases and J lost 3 bases. The CDR3 runs 13 residues.

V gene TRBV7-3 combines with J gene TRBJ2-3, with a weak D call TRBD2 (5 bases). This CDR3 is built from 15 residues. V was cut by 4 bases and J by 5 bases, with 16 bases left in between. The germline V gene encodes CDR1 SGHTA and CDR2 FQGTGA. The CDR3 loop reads CASSSHGGREDTQYF. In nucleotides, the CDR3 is TGTGCCAGCAGCTCCCACGGTGGGAGAGAAGATACGCAGTATTTT.

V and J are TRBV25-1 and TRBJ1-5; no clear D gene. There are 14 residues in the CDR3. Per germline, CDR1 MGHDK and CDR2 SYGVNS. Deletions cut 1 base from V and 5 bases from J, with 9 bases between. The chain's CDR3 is CASSESSGYQPQHF. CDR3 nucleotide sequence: TGTGCCAGCAGTGAATCGTCGGGGTATCAGCCCCAGCATTTT.

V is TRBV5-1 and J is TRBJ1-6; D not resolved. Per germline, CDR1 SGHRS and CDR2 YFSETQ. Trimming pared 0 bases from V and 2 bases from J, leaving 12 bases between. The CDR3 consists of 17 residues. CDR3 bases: TGCGCCAGCAGCTTGGCCGCGGGCGGAACCTATAATTCACCCCTCCACTTT. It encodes CASSLAAGGTYNSPLHF.

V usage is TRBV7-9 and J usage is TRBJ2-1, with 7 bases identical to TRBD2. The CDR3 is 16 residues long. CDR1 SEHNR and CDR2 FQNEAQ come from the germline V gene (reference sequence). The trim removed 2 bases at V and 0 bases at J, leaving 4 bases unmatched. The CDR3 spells CASSLTGGSSYNEQFF. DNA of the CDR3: TGTGCCAGCAGCTTAACCGGGGGGAGCTCCTACAATGAGCAGTTCTTC.